The source of this T cell receptor beta chain is a study of shared clonotypes between healthy human individuals. Concerning this clone itself: The antigen is unknown.

The repertoire was sequenced with immunoSEQ multiplex PCR; TCRdb's copy has only in-frame clones and lacks some. This sample has some 1.5 million clones; 95% to 99% occur once, and the top ten carry approximately 0.44%. V was trimmed by 4 bases and J by 4 bases, leaving 8 bases between them. The CDR3 has 13 amino acids. In germline, CDR1 is MDHEN, CDR2 SYDVKM. General study results and limits: A generally larger estimated richness was seen in naive subsets than in memory subsets.

Sequenced material: naive CD4+ T cells sorted from blood. As for subset: CD45RA+ positively selected. The TCR was taken from a man aged 25 to 40 in good health. The rearrangement joins TRBV28 to TRBJ1-5; no firm D call. CDR3 DNA sequence: TGTGCCAGCAGTTCGACCCGGAATCAGCCCCAGCATTTT. Translation: CASSSTRNQPQHF.